The 21 T cell receptor beta chains below were found in one sample sequenced in a study of blood T cell repertoires in COVID-19. The repertoire was sequenced with immunoSEQ multiplex PCR; TCRdb's copy has only in-frame clones and lacks some. The sample shows 35,000 to 45,000 clones, roughly 84% of them seen only once. The sample comprised peripheral blood. These receptors all stem from a woman between 65 and 79 years old in a cohort sampled during active COVID-19.

The chain uses TRBV10-2 and TRBJ2-1; TRBD1 matches 7 bases. The CDR3 runs 15 residues. CDR1 and CDR2 from the germline V gene are WSHSY and SAAADI. V trimming: 6 bases; J trimming: 4 bases; junction bases outside the gene matches: 9. Written as DNA, the CDR3 is TGCGCCAGCAGCCAGGGACAGACGGGATACAATGAGCAGTTCTTC. Protein product: CASSQGQTGYNEQFF.

The gene calls are TRBV4-1 and TRBJ1-5; 10 bases match TRBD1. The ends lost 3 bases at V and 1 base at J; junction bases unmatched: 3. The CDR3 covers 16 residues. Germline values: CDR1 MGHRA, CDR2 YSYEKL. CDR3 nucleotide sequence: TGCGCCAGCAGCCAGGGGACAGGGGCAAGCAATCAGCCCCAGCATTTT. Protein sequence: CASSQGTGASNQPQHF.

This clone occurred once. The chain uses TRBV28 and TRBJ1-5, with 8 nucleotides matching TRBD1. Trimming removed 6 bases from V and 1 base from J; junction bases left unmatched: 8. Germline assignment: CDR1 MDHEN and CDR2 SYDVKM. This CDR3 has 16 residues. The CDR3 reads CASRPDRGGSNQPQHF. DNA for the CDR3: TGTGCCAGCAGACCCGACAGGGGAGGAAGCAATCAGCCCCAGCATTTT.

CDR3 amino acids: CASSEREIPETQYF. CDR3 DNA sequence: TGTGCCAGCAGTGAAAGGGAGATTCCAGAGACCCAGTACTTC. The chain carries TRBV2 and TRBJ2-5; D is perhaps TRBD2 (5 bases). The CDR3 totals 14 residues. V dropped 2 bases and J dropped 4 bases, with 11 bases sitting between them. Germline loops: CDR1 SNHLY, CDR2 FYNNEI.

This clone was observed a single time. The junction differs from germline at one of its ends, possibly a read error. The J gene is TRBJ2-1, the V gene TRBV11-1; 8 bases align to TRBD2. The CDR3 is made up of 13 amino acids. Germline V gives CDR1 SGHAT, CDR2 FQDESV (reference sequence). The CDR3 sequence is CPSSLGGGNEQFF. The CDR3 DNA reads TGTCCCAGCAGCCTCGGGGGGGGGAATGAGCAGTTCTTC.

The count of this clone is one. The chain employs TRBV28 and TRBJ2-5, with a tentative D call TRBD2 (6 bases). This CDR3 region has 17 residues. The V gene's germline CDR1 is MDHEN and CDR2 SYDVKM. V was trimmed by 2 bases and J by 4 bases, leaving 20 bases between them. CDR3 residues: CASSLDPGLLFLETQYF. The CDR3 DNA is TGTGCCAGCAGTTTAGACCCGGGACTCCTTTTCTTAGAGACCCAGTACTTC.

Here the CDR3 DNA reads TGTGCCAGCAGAAAGGGCCTAGCGGGCTGGGGGAATGAGCAGTTCTTC. Translating gives CASRKGLAGWGNEQFF. V is TRBV28 and J is TRBJ2-1; 8 positions agree with TRBD2. The V and J ends lost 6 bases and 7 bases, in that order; junction bases with no gene match: 14. There are 16 residues in the CDR3. Germline CDR1 is MDHEN and CDR2 is SYDVKM.

This chain joins TRBV19 and TRBJ1-2; 9 nucleotides line up with TRBD1. Per germline, CDR1 LNHDA and CDR2 SQIVND (reference sequence). J was trimmed by 8 bases and V by 4 bases; bases with no gene match: 14. The CDR3 covers 16 residues. CDR3 amino acids: CASSRGQGPFHRGYTF. CDR3 bases: TGTGCCAGTAGTAGGGGACAGGGTCCGTTTCATCGGGGCTACACCTTC.

This clone was detected only once. The genes are TRBV3-1 (or the pseudogene TRBV3-2) and TRBJ2-7, with 8 bases matching TRBD1. The trim removed 0 bases at V and 4 bases at J, leaving 5 bases unmatched. Germline V gene lookup returns CDR1 LGHDT and CDR2 YNNKEL (reference sequence). This CDR3 has 15 amino acids. CDR3 sequence: CASSQDGQGEYEQYF. The CDR3 DNA is TGTGCCAGCAGCCAAGATGGACAGGGAGAGTACGAGCAGTACTTC.

This chain links TRBV6-1 with TRBJ1-1; D ambiguous. With 2 bases removed from V and 1 base from J, the gap between germline ends came to 8 bases. This CDR3 has 14 amino acids. Germline-derived CDR1 and CDR2 are MNHNS and SASEGT. Written as DNA, the CDR3 is TGTGCCAGCAGTGAAATTGGAGCGAACACTGAAGCTTTCTTT. Translated, it gives CASSEIGANTEAFF.

This clone was picked up one time. J is TRBJ2-3 and V is TRBV9; TRBD2 agrees at 15 bases. The ends lost 0 bases at V and 6 bases at J; junction bases unmatched: 2. The CDR3 is made up of 16 amino acids. Germline CDR1 reads SGDLS; CDR2 reads YYNGEE. CDR3 sequence: CASSVEGLAGGDTQYF. The CDR3, as DNA: TGTGCCAGCAGCGTAGAGGGACTAGCGGGAGGCGATACGCAGTATTTT.

V is TRBV28 and J is TRBJ2-1; tentative D call: TRBD2 (6 bases). Per germline, CDR1 MDHEN and CDR2 SYDVKM. The CDR3 consists of 16 residues. V was pared by 5 bases and J by 4 bases, with 18 bases between. The CDR3 bases are TGTGCCAGCAGTCCACCGGGACTCATAATTTACAATGAGCAGTTCTTC. Encoded protein: CASSPPGLIIYNEQFF.

The rearrangement links TRBV27 to TRBJ2-1; the D gene is possibly TRBD2 (6 bases). V was cut by 6 bases and J by 4 bases, with 16 bases left in between. The CDR3 totals 15 residues. In germline, CDR1 is MNHEY, CDR2 SMNVEV (reference sequence). In DNA form, the CDR3 reads TGTGCCAGCAGCACAACAGCGGGCCCATACAATGAGCAGTTCTTC. This encodes CASSTTAGPYNEQFF.

V gene TRBV12-3 or TRBV12-4 combines with J gene TRBJ2-3; D call uncertain. CDR3 length equals 13 residues. Trimming took 6 bases from V and 3 from J, leaving 10 bases between them. In DNA, the CDR3 is TGTGCCAGCAGCGAGTCCGGGACAGATACGCAGTATTTT. Translation gives CASSESGTDTQYF.

The chain joins TRBV5-1 to TRBJ2-6; D is possibly TRBD2 (5 bases). Germline V lookup: CDR1 SGHRS, CDR2 YFSETQ. The CDR3 runs to 16 residues. With 4 bases removed from V and 0 bases from J, the gap between germline ends came to 11 bases. The CDR3 loop reads CASSTGEFSGANVLTF. The CDR3, as DNA: TGCGCCAGCAGCACCGGGGAATTCTCTGGGGCCAACGTCCTGACTTTC.

The V and J genes are TRBV12-3 or TRBV12-4 and TRBJ1-1, with TRBD1 matching over 10 bases. This CDR3 is 13 amino acids long. J was trimmed by 4 bases and V by 6 bases; bases with no gene match: 2. The CDR3 nucleotides read TGTGCCAGCAGCTGGGACAGGGGCACTGAAGCTTTCTTT. It translates to CASSWDRGTEAFF.

This rearrangement joins TRBV10-2 to TRBJ2-1; 10 positions agree with TRBD2. The CDR3 extends over 13 amino acids. Germline V gives CDR1 WSHSY, CDR2 SAAADI. Trimming at V came to 3 bases and at J to 10 bases, leaving 3 bases not matched to a gene. The DNA for the CDR3 is TGCGCCAGCAGTGAACTAGCGGGACCCGAGCAGTTCTTC. Protein: CASSELAGPEQFF.

The genes are TRBV4-3 and TRBJ2-6; maybe TRBD2 (5 bases). The germline CDR1 and CDR2 sequences are LGHNA and YSLEER. Trimming took 0 bases from V and 0 from J, leaving 6 bases between them. This CDR3 is built from 16 residues. CDR3 sequence (DNA): TGCGCCAGCAGCCAAGATGGGAGCTCTGGGGCCAACGTCCTGACTTTC. This sequence encodes CASSQDGSSGANVLTF.

J is TRBJ2-5 and V is TRBV7-8, with D possibly matching TRBD1 (5 bases). CDR1 is SGHVS, CDR2 FQNEAQ, per germline. This CDR3 is 14 amino acids long. V gave up 5 bases and J gave up 2 bases, with 12 bases separating them. The chain's CDR3 is CASSRGQSQETQYF. CDR3 bases: TGTGCCAGCAGCCGAGGACAATCACAAGAGACCCAGTACTTC.

This chain connects TRBV10-3 to TRBJ1-1; 8 positions match TRBD1. J gave up 5 bases and V 3 bases, and 5 bases lay outside the gene matches. From germline, CDR1 is ENHRY and CDR2 SYGVKD. This CDR3 has 14 residues. The CDR3 is CAISDRQGRTEAFF. The CDR3 coding sequence is TGTGCCATCAGTGATCGACAGGGGAGGACTGAAGCTTTCTTT.

This chain connects TRBV3-1 (or the pseudogene TRBV3-2) to TRBJ2-7; D uncertain. V was cut by 4 bases and J by 7 bases, with 11 bases left in between. CDR3 length: 12 amino acids. CDR1 LGHDT and CDR2 YNNKEL come from the germline V gene (reference sequence). The chain's CDR3 is CASSLAKREQYF. In DNA, the CDR3 is TGTGCCAGCAGCCTTGCTAAACGAGAGCAGTACTTC.